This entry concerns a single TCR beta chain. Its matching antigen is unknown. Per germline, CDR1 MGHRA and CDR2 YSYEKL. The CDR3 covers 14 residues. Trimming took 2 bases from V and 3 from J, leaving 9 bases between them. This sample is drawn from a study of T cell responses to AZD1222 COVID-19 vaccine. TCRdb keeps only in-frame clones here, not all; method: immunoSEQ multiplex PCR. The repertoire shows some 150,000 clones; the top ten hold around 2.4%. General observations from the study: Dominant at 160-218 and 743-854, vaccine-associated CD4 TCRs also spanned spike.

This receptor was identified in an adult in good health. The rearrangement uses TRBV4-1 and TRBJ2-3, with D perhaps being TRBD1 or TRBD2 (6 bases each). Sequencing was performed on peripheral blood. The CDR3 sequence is CASSQSGATDTQYF. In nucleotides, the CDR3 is TGCGCCAGCAGCCAATCGGGGGCGACAGATACGCAGTATTTT.